A selection of T cell receptor beta chains follows, all from one sample in a study of T cell changes during pregnancy in multiple sclerosis. The data were produced by immunoSEQ multiplex PCR, yet TCRdb's version contains in-frame clones alone and is incomplete. The data show under 65,000 clones, about 93% seen once. The source material was CD8+ T cells from peripheral blood mononuclear cells, sampled in the third trimester of pregnancy. The source of these receptors is a female donor with multiple sclerosis, enrolled in a pregnancy study. Both conserved end residues are part of each CDR3.

j_call: TRBJ2-1; v_call: TRBV9; cdr3_aa: CASSVGQGGEQFF
j_call: TRBJ2-7; v_call: TRBV29-1; cdr3_aa: CSVEDEVDPDEQYF
j_call: TRBJ1-2; v_call: TRBV6-1; cdr3_aa: CASSEGENYGYTF
j_call: TRBJ1-1; v_call: TRBV5-5; cdr3_aa: CASSSTATEAFF
j_call: TRBJ2-1; v_call: TRBV2; cdr3_aa: CASRENFGENEQFF
j_call: TRBJ2-1; v_call: TRBV27; cdr3_aa: CASSTGTGGYNEQFF
j_call: TRBJ2-3; v_call: TRBV7-9; cdr3_aa: CASSPPQGDTQYF
j_call: TRBJ1-1; v_call: TRBV5-4; cdr3_aa: CASSLGKVGATEAFF
j_call: TRBJ2-7; v_call: TRBV2; cdr3_aa: CASSGWDSYEQYF
j_call: TRBJ2-1; v_call: TRBV19; cdr3_aa: CASSTRLPSPSYNEQFF
j_call: TRBJ2-2; v_call: TRBV4-2; cdr3_aa: CASSQEGTAGTGELFF
j_call: TRBJ2-2; v_call: TRBV7-9; cdr3_aa: CASSLSPLGGSTGELFF
j_call: TRBJ2-1; v_call: TRBV6-5; cdr3_aa: CASSSSTGGHNEQFF
j_call: TRBJ1-2; v_call: TRBV4-1; cdr3_aa: CASSHTTPGYGYTF
j_call: TRBJ2-5; v_call: TRBV2; cdr3_aa: CASSSGRSLETQYF
j_call: TRBJ1-5; v_call: TRBV10-3; cdr3_aa: CAISPGNQPQHF
j_call: TRBJ1-2; v_call: TRBV5-4; cdr3_aa: CASSFTTGGYGYTF
j_call: TRBJ2-2; v_call: TRBV7-3; cdr3_aa: CASSTNFQLAGESGELFF
j_call: TRBJ1-1; v_call: TRBV7-9; cdr3_aa: CASSQGVGNTEAFF
j_call: TRBJ1-1; v_call: TRBV29-1; cdr3_aa: CSVGTGMEAAFF
j_call: TRBJ2-7; v_call: TRBV30; cdr3_aa: CAWSMWGRAYEQYF
j_call: TRBJ1-3; v_call: TRBV7-9; cdr3_aa: CASSLKQGANGNTIYF
j_call: TRBJ1-1; v_call: TRBV10-3; cdr3_aa: CAISVGSRGEAFF
j_call: TRBJ2-3; v_call: TRBV7-6; cdr3_aa: CASSLEVAGGTDTQYF
j_call: TRBJ2-7; v_call: TRBV28; cdr3_aa: CASSLWQGSYEQYF
j_call: TRBJ1-1; v_call: TRBV6-6; cdr3_aa: CASSQYSNPNTEAFF
j_call: TRBJ2-1; v_call: TRBV7-8; cdr3_aa: CASSPRQGTLYNEQFF
j_call: TRBJ2-5; v_call: TRBV6-1; cdr3_aa: CASSEWDRVYETQYF
j_call: TRBJ2-7; v_call: TRBV19; cdr3_aa: CASRVTSGSMYEQYF
j_call: TRBJ2-7; v_call: TRBV20-1; cdr3_aa: CSAIEVSEQYF
j_call: TRBJ2-1; v_call: TRBV28; cdr3_aa: CASSSLREVIWEQFF
j_call: TRBJ2-1; v_call: TRBV19; cdr3_aa: CASSLGYNEQFF
j_call: TRBJ1-2; v_call: TRBV9; cdr3_aa: CASSAGGARGLANYGYTF
j_call: TRBJ2-7; v_call: TRBV10-1; cdr3_aa: CASSDGLAYYEQYF
j_call: TRBJ2-7; v_call: TRBV5-4; cdr3_aa: CASSNRDRPYEQYF
j_call: TRBJ2-3; v_call: TRBV6-4; cdr3_aa: CASSDSGLNGDIYTQYF
j_call: TRBJ2-5; v_call: TRBV5-4; cdr3_aa: CASSFQDREETQYF
j_call: TRBJ1-5; v_call: TRBV30; cdr3_aa: CAWDSTGTNQLQHF
j_call: TRBJ1-5; v_call: TRBV10-1; cdr3_aa: CASRVGQINQPQHF
j_call: TRBJ1-3; v_call: TRBV12-5; cdr3_aa: CASGLVSRGASGNTIYF
j_call: TRBJ1-1; v_call: TRBV9; cdr3_aa: CASSPQGANTEAFF
j_call: TRBJ2-2; v_call: TRBV5-6; cdr3_aa: CASSLETGVTGELFF
j_call: TRBJ2-2; v_call: TRBV16; cdr3_aa: CASSQSMGPNTGELFF
j_call: TRBJ2-1; v_call: TRBV6-1; cdr3_aa: CASSEWGRGGNEQFF
j_call: TRBJ2-7; v_call: TRBV18; cdr3_aa: CASSPGQGLYEQYF